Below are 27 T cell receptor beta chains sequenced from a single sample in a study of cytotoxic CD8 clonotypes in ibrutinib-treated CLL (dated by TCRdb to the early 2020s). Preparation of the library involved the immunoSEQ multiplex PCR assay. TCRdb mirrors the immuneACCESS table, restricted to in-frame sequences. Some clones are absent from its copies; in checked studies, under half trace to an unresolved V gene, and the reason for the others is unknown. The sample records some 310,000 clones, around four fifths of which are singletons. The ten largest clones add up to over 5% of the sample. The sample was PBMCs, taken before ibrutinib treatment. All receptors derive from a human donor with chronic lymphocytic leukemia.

CDR3 loop: CASSLARLAGGLGEQFF. The CDR3 DNA sequence: TGTGCCAGCAGCTTAGCTCGGCTAGCGGGAGGGCTCGGCGAGCAGTTCTTC. The chain links TRBV7-6 to TRBJ2-1, with TRBD2 identical over 12 bases. The V gene's germline CDR1 is SGHVS and CDR2 FNYEAQ. The CDR3 runs 17 residues. V was clipped by 0 bases and J by 10 bases; unmatched bases: 10.

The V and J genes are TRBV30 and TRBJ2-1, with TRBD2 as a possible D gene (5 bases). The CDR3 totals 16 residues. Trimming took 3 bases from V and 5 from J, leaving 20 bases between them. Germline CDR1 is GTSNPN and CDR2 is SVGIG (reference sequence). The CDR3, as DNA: TGTGCCTGGAGCGTTCAGCGGAATACCTTAAACAATGAGCAGTTCTTC. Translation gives CAWSVQRNTLNNEQFF.

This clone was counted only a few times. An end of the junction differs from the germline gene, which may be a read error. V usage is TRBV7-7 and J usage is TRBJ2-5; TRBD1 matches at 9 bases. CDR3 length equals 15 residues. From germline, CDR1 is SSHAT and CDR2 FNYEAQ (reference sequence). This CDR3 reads CASSWTGVVGETQYF. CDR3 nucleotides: TGTGCTAGCAGCTGGACAGGGGTGGTGGGAGAGACCCAGTACTTC.

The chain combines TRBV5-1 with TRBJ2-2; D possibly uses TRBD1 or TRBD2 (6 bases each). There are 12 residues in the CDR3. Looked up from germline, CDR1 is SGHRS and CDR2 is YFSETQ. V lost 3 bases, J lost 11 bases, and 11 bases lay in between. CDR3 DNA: TGCGCCAGCAGCTCGGGGGCACAAGAGCTGTTTTTT. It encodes CASSSGAQELFF.

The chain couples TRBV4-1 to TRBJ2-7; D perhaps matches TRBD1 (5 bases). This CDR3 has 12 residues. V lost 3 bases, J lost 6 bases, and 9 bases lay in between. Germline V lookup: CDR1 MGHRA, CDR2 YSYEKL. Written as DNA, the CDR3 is TGCGCCAGCAGCCACAGCAGGGCCGAGCAGTACTTC. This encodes CASSHSRAEQYF.

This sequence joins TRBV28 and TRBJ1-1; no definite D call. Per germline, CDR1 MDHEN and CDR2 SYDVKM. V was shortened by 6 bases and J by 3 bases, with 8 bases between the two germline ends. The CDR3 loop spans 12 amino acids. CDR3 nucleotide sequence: TGTGCCAGCAGCCAAGACTACACTGAAGCTTTCTTT. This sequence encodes CASSQDYTEAFF.

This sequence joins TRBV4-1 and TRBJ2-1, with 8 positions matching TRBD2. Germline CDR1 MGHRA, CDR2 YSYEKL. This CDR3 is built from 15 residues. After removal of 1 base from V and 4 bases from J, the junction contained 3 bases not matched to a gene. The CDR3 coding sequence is TGCGCCAGCAGCCAAGGACCTAGCGGGTACAATGAGCAGTTCTTC. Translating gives CASSQGPSGYNEQFF.

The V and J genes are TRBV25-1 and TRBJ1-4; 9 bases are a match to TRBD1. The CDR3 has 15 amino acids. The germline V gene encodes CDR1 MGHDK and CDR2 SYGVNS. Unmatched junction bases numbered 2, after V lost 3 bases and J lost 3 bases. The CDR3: CASSDWTGANEKLFF. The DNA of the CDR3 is TGTGCCAGCAGTGATTGGACAGGGGCTAATGAAAAACTGTTTTTT.

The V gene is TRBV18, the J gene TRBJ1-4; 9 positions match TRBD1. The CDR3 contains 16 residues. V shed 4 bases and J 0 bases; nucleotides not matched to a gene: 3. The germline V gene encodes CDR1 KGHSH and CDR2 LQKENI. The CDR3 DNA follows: TGTGCCAGCTCACGGGGACAGGGCGCAACTAATGAAAAACTGTTTTTT. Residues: CASSRGQGATNEKLFF.

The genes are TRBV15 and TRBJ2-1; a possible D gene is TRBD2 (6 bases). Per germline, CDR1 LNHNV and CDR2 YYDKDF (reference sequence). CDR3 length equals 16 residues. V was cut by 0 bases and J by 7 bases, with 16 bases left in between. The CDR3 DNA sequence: TGTGCCACCAGCAGAGATCTAGGGACTGTTTGGAATGAGCAGTTCTTC. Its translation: CATSRDLGTVWNEQFF.

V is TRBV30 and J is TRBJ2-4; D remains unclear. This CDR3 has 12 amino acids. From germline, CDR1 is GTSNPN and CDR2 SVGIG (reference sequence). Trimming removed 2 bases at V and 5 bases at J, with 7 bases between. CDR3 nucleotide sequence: TGTGCCTGGAGTTGGGTCGAAAACATTCAGTACTTC. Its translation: CAWSWVENIQYF.

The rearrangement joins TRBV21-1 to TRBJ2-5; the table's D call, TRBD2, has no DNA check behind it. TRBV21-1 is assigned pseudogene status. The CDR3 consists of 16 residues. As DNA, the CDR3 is TGTGCCAGCAGCAATCCGGAGGGCGAGTTTTGGGAGACCCAGTACTTC. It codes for CASSNPEGEFWETQYF.

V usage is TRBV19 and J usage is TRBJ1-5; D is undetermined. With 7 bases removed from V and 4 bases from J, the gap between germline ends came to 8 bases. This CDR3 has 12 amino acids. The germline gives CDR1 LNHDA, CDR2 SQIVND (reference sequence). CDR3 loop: CASTLANQPQHF. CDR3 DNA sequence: TGTGCCAGTACCCTCGCTAATCAGCCCCAGCATTTT.

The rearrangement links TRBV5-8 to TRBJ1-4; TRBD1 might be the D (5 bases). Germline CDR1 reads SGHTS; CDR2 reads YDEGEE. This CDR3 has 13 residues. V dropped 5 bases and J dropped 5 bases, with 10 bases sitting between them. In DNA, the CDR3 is TGTGCCAGCAGGGGGACGGCGAATGAAAAACTGTTTTTT. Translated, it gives CASRGTANEKLFF.

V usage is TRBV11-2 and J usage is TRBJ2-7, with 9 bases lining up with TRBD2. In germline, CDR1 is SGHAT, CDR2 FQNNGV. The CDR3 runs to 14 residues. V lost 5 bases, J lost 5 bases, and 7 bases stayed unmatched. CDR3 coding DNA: TGTGCCAGCAGCCAGGGACTAGCCCTCAACGAGCAGTACTTC. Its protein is CASSQGLALNEQYF.

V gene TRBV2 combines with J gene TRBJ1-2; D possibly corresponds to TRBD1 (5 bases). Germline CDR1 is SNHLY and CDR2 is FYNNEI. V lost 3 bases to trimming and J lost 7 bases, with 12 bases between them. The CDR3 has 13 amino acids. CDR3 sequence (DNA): TGTGCCAGCAGTGAGGGGCTCACGGGTGGCTACACCTTC. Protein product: CASSEGLTGGYTF. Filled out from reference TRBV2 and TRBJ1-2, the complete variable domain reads EPEVTQTPSHQVTQMGQEVILRCVPISNHLYFYWYRQILGQKVEFLVSFYNNEISEKSEIFDDQFSVERPDGSNFTLKIRSTKLEDSAMYFCASSEGLTGGYTFGSGTRLTVV.

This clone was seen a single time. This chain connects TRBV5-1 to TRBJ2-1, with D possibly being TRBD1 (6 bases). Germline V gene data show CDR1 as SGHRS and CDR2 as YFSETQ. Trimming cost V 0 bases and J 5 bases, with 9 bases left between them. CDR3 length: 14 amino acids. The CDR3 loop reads CASSLAGQNNEQFF. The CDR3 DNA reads TGCGCCAGCAGCTTGGCAGGACAGAACAATGAGCAGTTCTTC.

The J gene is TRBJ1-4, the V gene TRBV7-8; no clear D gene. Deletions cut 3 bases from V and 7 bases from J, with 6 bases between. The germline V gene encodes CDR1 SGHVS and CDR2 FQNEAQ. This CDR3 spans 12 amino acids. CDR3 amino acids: CASSFSGEKLFF. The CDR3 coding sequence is TGTGCCAGCAGCTTTAGCGGTGAAAAACTGTTTTTT.

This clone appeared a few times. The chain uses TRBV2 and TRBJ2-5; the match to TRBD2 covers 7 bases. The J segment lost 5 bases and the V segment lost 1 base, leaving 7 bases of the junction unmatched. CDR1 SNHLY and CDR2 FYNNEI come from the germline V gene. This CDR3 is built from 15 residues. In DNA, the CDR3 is TGTGCCAGCAGTGAAGATGGCGGGAGTGACGAGACCCAGTACTTC. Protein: CASSEDGGSDETQYF.

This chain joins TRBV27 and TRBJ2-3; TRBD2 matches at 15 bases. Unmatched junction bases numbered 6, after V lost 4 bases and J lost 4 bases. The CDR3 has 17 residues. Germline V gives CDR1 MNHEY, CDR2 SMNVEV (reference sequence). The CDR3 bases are TGTGCCAGCAGTTCAGGGACTAGCGGGAGGAGGTCAGATACGCAGTATTTT. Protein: CASSSGTSGRRSDTQYF.

CDR3 DNA sequence: TGCGCCAGCAGCGGGACAGGGCCGGCTGAAGCTTTCTTT. This translates into CASSGTGPAEAFF. This chain links TRBV5-1 with TRBJ1-1, with 9 bases lining up with TRBD1. Germline CDR1 SGHRS, CDR2 YFSETQ. The CDR3 consists of 13 residues. J lost 6 bases, V lost 4 bases, and 4 bases had no gene match.

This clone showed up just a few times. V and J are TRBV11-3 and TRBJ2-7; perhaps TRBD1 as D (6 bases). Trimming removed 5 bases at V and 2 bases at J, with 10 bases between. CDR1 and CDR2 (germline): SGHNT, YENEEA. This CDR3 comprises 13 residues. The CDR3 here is CASSPGQAYEQYF. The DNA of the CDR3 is TGTGCCAGCAGCCCGGGACAAGCCTACGAGCAGTACTTC.

CDR3 DNA: TGTGCCACCAGCAGAGGGACTAGCGGGAGTTTCGAGCAGTACTTC. This translates into CATSRGTSGSFEQYF. The chain links TRBV15 to TRBJ2-7; 13 bases are shared with TRBD2. The CDR3 consists of 15 residues. Trimming cost V 1 base and J 6 bases; bases outside gene matches: 3. The V gene's germline CDR1 is LNHNV and CDR2 YYDKDF (reference sequence).

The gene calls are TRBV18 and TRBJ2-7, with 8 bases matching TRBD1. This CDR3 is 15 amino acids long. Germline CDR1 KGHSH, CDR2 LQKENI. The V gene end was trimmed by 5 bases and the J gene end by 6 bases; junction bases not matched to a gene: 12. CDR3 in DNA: TGTGCCAGCTCATCAGGGGGCGAAGGACTTGGCGAGCAGTACTTC. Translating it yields CASSSGGEGLGEQYF.

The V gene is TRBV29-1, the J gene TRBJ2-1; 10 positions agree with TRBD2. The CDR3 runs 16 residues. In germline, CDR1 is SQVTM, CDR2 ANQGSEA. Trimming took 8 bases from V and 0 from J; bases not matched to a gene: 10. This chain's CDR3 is CSLAWLAGVSYNEQFF. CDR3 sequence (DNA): TGCAGCCTCGCCTGGCTAGCGGGAGTCTCCTACAATGAGCAGTTCTTC.

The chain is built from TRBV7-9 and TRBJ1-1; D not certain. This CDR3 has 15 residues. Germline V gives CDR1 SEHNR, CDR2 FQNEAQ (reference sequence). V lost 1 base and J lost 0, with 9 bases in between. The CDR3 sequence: CASSLGWFVNTEAFF. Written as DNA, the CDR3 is TGTGCCAGCAGCTTAGGATGGTTTGTGAACACTGAAGCTTTCTTT.

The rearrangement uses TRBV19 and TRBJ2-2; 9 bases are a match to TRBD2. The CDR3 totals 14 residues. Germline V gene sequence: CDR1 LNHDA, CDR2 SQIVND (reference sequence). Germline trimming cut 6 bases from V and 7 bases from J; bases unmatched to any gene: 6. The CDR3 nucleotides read TGTGCCAGTAGATCTAGCGGGACAAACGGGGAGCTGTTTTTT. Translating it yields CASRSSGTNGELFF.